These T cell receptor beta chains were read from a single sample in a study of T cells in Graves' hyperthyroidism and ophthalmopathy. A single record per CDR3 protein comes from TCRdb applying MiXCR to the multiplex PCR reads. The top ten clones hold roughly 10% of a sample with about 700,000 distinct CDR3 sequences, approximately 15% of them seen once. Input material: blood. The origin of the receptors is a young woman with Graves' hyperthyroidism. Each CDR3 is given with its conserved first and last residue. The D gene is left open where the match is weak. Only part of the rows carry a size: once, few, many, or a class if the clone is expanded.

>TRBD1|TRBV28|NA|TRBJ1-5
CASRALGQGRQPQHF
TGTGCCAGCAGAGCGTTGGGACAGGGCCGACAGCCCCAGCATTTT
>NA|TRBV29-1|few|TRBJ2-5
CSVELLQETRYF
TGCAGCGTTGAGTTGCTCCAAGAGACCCGGTACTTC
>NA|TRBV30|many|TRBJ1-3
CARSDRPGFGNTIYF
TGTGCCCGATCTGACAGGCCAGGATTTGGAAACACCATATATTTT
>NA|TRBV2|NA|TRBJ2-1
CASSSLFPNEQFF
TGTGCCAGCAGTAGTTTATTTCCCAATGAGCAGTTCTTC
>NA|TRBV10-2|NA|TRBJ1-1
CASSESNTEAFF
TGCGCCAGCAGTGAGAGTAACACTGAAGCTTTCTTT
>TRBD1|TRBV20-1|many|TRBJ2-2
CSATGGTGELFF
TGCAGTGCTACAGGGGGCACCGGGGAGCTGTTTTTT
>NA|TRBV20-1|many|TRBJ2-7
CSARDLETEGGSYEQYF
TGCAGTGCTAGAGATCTTGAGACAGAAGGGGGATCCTACGAGCAGTACTTC
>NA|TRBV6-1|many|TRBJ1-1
CASSQGPEAFF
TGTGCCAGCAGCCAAGGACCTGAAGCTTTCTTT
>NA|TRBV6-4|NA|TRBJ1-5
CASSGPFNQPQHF
TGTGCCAGCAGTGGCCCTTTTAATCAGCCCCAGCATTTT
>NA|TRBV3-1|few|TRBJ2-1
CASSQDPRGHSYNEQFF
TGTGCCAGCAGCCAAGACCCCCGGGGTCATTCCTACAATGAGCAGTTCTTC